Included here is one T cell receptor (beta chain) sequence, with context. As yet, its antigen is unknown. This sample is drawn from a study of cytomegalovirus exposure and HLA in healthy donors. General observations from the study: Reported performance of the classifier showed diagnosis of cytomegalovirus status with high specificity and sensitivity. Clonal expansion was found to be greater in HLA-associated TCR beta chains than in equally common others in a later analysis. For most subjects, TCR beta sequences were reported to predict HLA-A and HLA-B alleles with accuracy. An analysis done earlier found most TCR beta V segments productive about 87% or about 30% of the time.

The PCR was carried out with 60 Vbeta primers and 13 Jbeta primers. Sequenced by immunoSEQ multiplex PCR; TCRdb stores in-frame clones only, minus some. The table shows 110,000 or so clones, with roughly 80% occurring only once. The CDR3 runs to 17 residues. Germline values: CDR1 SGHTA, CDR2 FQGNSA. Trimming removed 3 bases from V and 7 bases from J; junction bases left unmatched: 15. The receptor was derived from a woman in her twenties or thirties in good health and CMV-seropositive. The sequenced sample consisted of PBMCs. V is TRBV7-2 and J is TRBJ1-2; 9 nucleotides agree with TRBD1. In nucleotides, the CDR3 is TGTGCCAGCAGCTTCTCGGGACAGGGTAATCGTTTGGGTGGCTACACCTTC. Amino acid sequence: CASSFSGQGNRLGGYTF.